The present TCR beta chain was sequenced within a study of shared clonotypes between healthy human individuals. Profiled with immunoSEQ multiplex PCR; TCRdb holds only in-frame clones, not every one. The repertoire holds under 2,000,000 clones, with around 96% as singletons. CD45RO negativity and positive selection for CCR7 defined naive CD8 cells, a population that excluded terminally differentiated effector memory CD45RA+ cells. V was trimmed by 9 bases and J by 3 bases, leaving 18 bases between them. Per the germline V gene, CDR1 is LNHDA and CDR2 is SQIVND (reference sequence). The length of the CDR3 is 16 residues.

The origin of this receptor is a man younger than 30 in good health. The rearrangement joins TRBV19 to TRBJ2-6; D possibly matches TRBD1 or TRBD2 (6 bases each). Sequencing was performed on naive CD8+ T cells sorted from blood. This chain's CDR3 is CASTEWGASGANVLTF. CDR3 DNA: TGTGCCAGCACGGAATGGGGGGCTAGTGGGGCCAACGTCCTGACTTTC.